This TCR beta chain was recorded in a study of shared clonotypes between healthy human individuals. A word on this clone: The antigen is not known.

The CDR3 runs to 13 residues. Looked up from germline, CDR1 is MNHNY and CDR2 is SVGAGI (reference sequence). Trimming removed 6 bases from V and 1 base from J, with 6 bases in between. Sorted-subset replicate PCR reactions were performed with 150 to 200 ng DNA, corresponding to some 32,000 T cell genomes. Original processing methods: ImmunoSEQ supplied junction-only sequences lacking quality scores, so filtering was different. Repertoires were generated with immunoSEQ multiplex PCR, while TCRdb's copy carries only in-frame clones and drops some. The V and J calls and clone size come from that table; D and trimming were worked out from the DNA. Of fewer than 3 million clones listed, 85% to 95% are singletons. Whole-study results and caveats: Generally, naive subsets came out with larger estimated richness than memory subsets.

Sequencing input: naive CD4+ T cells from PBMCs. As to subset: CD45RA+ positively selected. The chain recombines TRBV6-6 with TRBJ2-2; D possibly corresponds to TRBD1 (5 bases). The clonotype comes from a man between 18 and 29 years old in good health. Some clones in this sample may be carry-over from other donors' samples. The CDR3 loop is CASSTGNTGELFF. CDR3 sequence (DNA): TGTGCCAGCAGCACAGGGAACACCGGGGAGCTGTTTTTT.